These 15 T cell receptor beta chains were all obtained from the same sample, sequenced in a study of shared clonotypes between healthy human individuals. Some clones are missing from TCRdb's copy, which holds only in-frame ones; the method was immunoSEQ multiplex PCR. This sample carries about 2.3 million clones, approximately 90% of them seen once, and the ten largest clones take 0.3% to 0.4%. The sample comprised naive CD4+ T cells from PBMCs. Indicated subset: CD45RA+ positively selected. The origin of the receptors is a man between 18 and 29 years old in good health. Some clones in this sample may be carry-over from other donors' samples.

This chain joins TRBV13 and TRBJ2-2; perhaps TRBD2 as D (5 bases). Deletions cut 1 base from V and 5 bases from J, with 14 bases between. The CDR3 has 16 amino acids. Germline lookup yields CDR1 PRHDT and CDR2 FYEKMQ (reference sequence). The CDR3 DNA reads as TGTGCCAGCAGCTTAGTTCCCGGGGTGGGGACCGGGGAGCTGTTTTTT. Translation gives CASSLVPGVGTGELFF.

Only one count was recorded for this clone. The V gene is TRBV5-4, the J gene TRBJ2-7; TRBD2 matches at 11 bases. Germline values: CDR1 SGHNT, CDR2 YYREEE (reference sequence). The ends lost 3 bases at V and 5 bases at J; junction bases unmatched: 4. The CDR3 extends over 14 amino acids. CDR3 region: CASSWGLADDEQYF. The CDR3 region has the DNA TGTGCCAGCAGCTGGGGACTAGCGGACGACGAGCAGTACTTC.

V usage is TRBV30 and J usage is TRBJ1-1; D gene unclear. The CDR3 totals 13 residues. V dropped 1 base and J dropped 2 bases, with 8 bases sitting between them. Per germline, CDR1 GTSNPN and CDR2 SVGIG (reference sequence). The CDR3 nucleotides read TGTGCCTGGAGTGCGCAGGATAACACTGAAGCTTTCTTT. Amino acids: CAWSAQDNTEAFF. The variable domain in full, completed from reference TRBV30 and TRBJ1-1, reads SQTIHQWPATLVQPVGSPLSLECTVEGTSNPNLYWYRQAAGRGLQLLFYSVGIGQISSEVPQNLSASRPQDRQFILSSKKLLLSDSGFYLCAWSAQDNTEAFFGQGTRLTVV.

The chain joins TRBV7-8 to TRBJ1-4; 9 bases are a match to TRBD1. J gave up 6 bases and V 2 bases, and 10 bases lay outside the gene matches. The CDR3 sequence is 17 residues long. In germline, CDR1 is SGHVS, CDR2 FQNEAQ. CDR3 residues: CASSLLTGGAIDEKLFF. In DNA form, the CDR3 reads TGTGCCAGCAGCTTACTTACAGGGGGCGCAATCGATGAAAAACTGTTTTTT.

The rearrangement links TRBV5-8 to TRBJ1-2; tentatively, D is TRBD1 (5 bases). The CDR3 runs 13 residues. The germline V gene has CDR1 SGHTS and CDR2 YDEGEE. Trimming shortened V by 4 bases and J by 3 bases, and 10 bases separated the two germline ends. This chain's CDR3 is CASSNDRDYGYTF. The CDR3 region has the DNA TGTGCCAGCAGCAACGACAGAGACTATGGCTACACCTTC.

The gene calls are TRBV27 and TRBJ1-3; no definite D call. The V end lost 11 bases, the J end lost 4 bases, and 21 bases lay between the germline ends. The germline CDR1 and CDR2 sequences are MNHEY and SMNVEV (reference sequence). The CDR3 consists of 15 residues. The CDR3 loop reads CAQTGRKESGNTIYF. The CDR3 nucleotides read TGTGCCCAAACCGGGAGGAAGGAGTCGGGAAACACCATATATTTT.

J is TRBJ2-3 and V is TRBV5-1; D remains ambiguous. The CDR3 spans 14 residues. Trimming took 1 base from V and 4 from J, leaving 10 bases between them. Looked up from germline, CDR1 is SGHRS and CDR2 is YFSETQ. DNA of the CDR3: TGCGCCAGCAGCTTGCGGGTACTGGCAGATACGCAGTATTTT. It translates to CASSLRVLADTQYF.

V is TRBV5-4 and J is TRBJ2-7, with 8 bases lining up with TRBD2. The CDR3 runs 15 residues. J lost 0 bases, V lost 4 bases, and 6 bases had no gene match. The V gene's germline CDR1 is SGHNT and CDR2 YYREEE (reference sequence). CDR3: CASSKSGSSSYEQYF. CDR3 DNA: TGTGCCAGCAGCAAGAGCGGGAGCTCCTCCTACGAGCAGTACTTC.

J is TRBJ2-5 and V is TRBV19, with TRBD2 matching over 10 bases. This CDR3 is built from 17 residues. The germline CDR1 and CDR2 sequences are LNHDA and SQIVND (reference sequence). Trimming at V came to 5 bases and at J to 5 bases, leaving 14 bases not matched to a gene. CDR3 sequence reads: CASSGPRLAGELETQYF. The CDR3 region has the DNA TGTGCCAGTAGTGGCCCCCGGCTAGCGGGAGAACTTGAGACCCAGTACTTC. The variable domain in full, completed from reference TRBV19 and TRBJ2-5, reads DGGITQSPKYLFRKEGQNVTLSCEQNLNHDAMYWYRQDPGQGLRLIYYSQIVNDFQKGDIAEGYSVSREKKESFPLTVTSAQKNPTAFYLCASSGPRLAGELETQYFGPGTRLLVL.

The chain combines TRBV6-5 with TRBJ1-3; D is perhaps TRBD1 (5 bases). The V gene lost 6 bases and the J gene lost 5 bases, with 17 bases spanning the gap. CDR3 length: 15 amino acids. Germline V gene sequence: CDR1 MNHEY, CDR2 SVGAGI. CDR3 region: CASRLDKSGRNTIYF. CDR3 nucleotide sequence: TGTGCCAGCAGGCTGGACAAGTCCGGGAGAAACACCATATATTTT.

V usage is TRBV9 and J usage is TRBJ2-3, with 7 nucleotides matching TRBD2. CDR1 and CDR2 from the germline V gene are SGDLS and YYNGEE. Trimming took 4 bases from V and 8 from J; bases not matched to a gene: 13. The length of the CDR3 is 15 residues. CDR3: CASSPSAAGVVTQYF. The CDR3 DNA reads TGTGCCAGCAGCCCCTCAGCCGCGGGAGTTGTTACGCAGTATTTT.

V is TRBV18 and J is TRBJ2-7, with a tentative D call TRBD1 (5 bases). V gave up 4 bases and J gave up 2 bases, with 15 bases separating them. The CDR3 has 15 amino acids. Looked up from germline, CDR1 is KGHSH and CDR2 is LQKENI. CDR3 sequence (DNA): TGTGCCAGCTCACTTCTTTTGGGGCATACCTACGAGCAGTACTTC. This encodes CASSLLLGHTYEQYF.

The rearrangement uses TRBV27 and TRBJ2-7; 10 positions match TRBD1. The V gene end was trimmed by 7 bases and the J gene end by 0 bases; junction bases not matched to a gene: 9. The CDR3 is 16 residues long. Germline CDR1 and CDR2: MNHEY and SMNVEV (reference sequence). The CDR3 region has the DNA TGTGCCAGCAAATCGGGACAGGGGCGATCCTCCTACGAGCAGTACTTC. This translates into CASKSGQGRSSYEQYF.

The table lists this clone with a count of one. The chain links TRBV9 to TRBJ1-1; D might be TRBD1 (6 bases). Trimming pared 4 bases from V and 4 bases from J, leaving 26 bases between. CDR1 is SGDLS and CDR2 is YYNGEE in the germline V gene. This CDR3 region has 18 residues. CDR3 amino acids: CASSTSMSRGPSGTEAFF. The CDR3 DNA follows: TGTGCCAGCAGCACCTCTATGAGCCGGGGGCCGAGCGGCACTGAAGCTTTCTTT.

The rearrangement joins TRBV9 to TRBJ2-3; D might be TRBD2 (6 bases). CDR1 is SGDLS and CDR2 is YYNGEE in the germline V gene. This CDR3 spans 14 amino acids. Trimming removed 1 base at V and 5 bases at J, with 11 bases between. CDR3 coding DNA: TGTGCCAGCAGCGTAAGGAGGGCCGGAGATACGCAGTATTTT. It specifies CASSVRRAGDTQYF.